Shown below are 28 T cell receptor beta chains from a single sample sequenced in a study of CD8+ T cells in alopecia areata. It was cDNA, reverse transcribed from extracted RNA, that served as the sequencing template. Libraries were prepared by immunoSEQ multiplex PCR; TCRdb keeps only in-frame clonotypes and omits some of them. The table shows 45,000 to 70,000 clones, with around 96% occurring only once. Sequencing used CD8+ T cells sorted from blood, obtained at week 0. The receptors were gathered from a human donor with alopecia areata.

V is TRBV30 and J is TRBJ2-2, with a weak D call TRBD1 (5 bases). The CDR3 sequence is 13 residues long. V was trimmed by 5 bases and J by 3 bases, leaving 10 bases between them. Germline CDR1 GTSNPN, CDR2 SVGIG (reference sequence). In DNA form, the CDR3 reads TGTGCCTGGGGCCTACAGGACACCGGGGAGCTGTTTTTT. Its translation: CAWGLQDTGELFF. Filled out from reference TRBV30 and TRBJ2-2, the complete variable domain reads SQTIHQWPATLVQPVGSPLSLECTVEGTSNPNLYWYRQAAGRGLQLLFYSVGIGQISSEVPQNLSASRPQDRQFILSSKKLLLSDSGFYLCAWGLQDTGELFFGEGSRLTVL.

The rearrangement uses TRBV6-5 and TRBJ2-7; 7 bases agree with TRBD2. V shed 5 bases, J shed 6 bases, and the junction held 7 bases outside the gene matches. This CDR3 has 13 residues. The germline gives CDR1 MNHEY, CDR2 SVGAGI. CDR3 coding DNA: TGTGCCAGCAGTGACGACGGGGGGTTCGAGCAGTACTTC. Amino acids: CASSDDGGFEQYF.

The chain couples TRBV5-6 to TRBJ2-7, with D possibly being TRBD2 (6 bases). The CDR3 loop spans 19 amino acids. Trimming shortened V by 0 bases and J by 1 base, and 23 bases separated the two germline ends. Germline V gene data show CDR1 as SGHDT and CDR2 as YYEEEE. CDR3 loop: CASSLAPQQVAGPSYEQYF. CDR3 bases: TGTGCCAGCAGCTTGGCCCCACAGCAAGTCGCGGGGCCATCCTACGAGCAGTACTTC.

Judged by abundance, this clone is medium-sized (0.01 to 0.1%). The chain recombines TRBV7-3 with TRBJ1-3; unclear D gene. The V end lost 5 bases, the J end lost 2 bases, and 22 bases lay between the germline ends. The CDR3 spans 18 residues. The germline gives CDR1 SGHTA, CDR2 FQGTGA. The CDR3 DNA reads TGTGCCAGCAGCCCAACGTCACTCCCAGGATCGGCTGGAAACACCATATATTTT. Amino acid sequence: CASSPTSLPGSAGNTIYF.

The genes are TRBV29-1 and TRBJ2-1, with 7 bases matching TRBD2. J gave up 1 base and V 6 bases, and 9 bases lay outside the gene matches. The CDR3 spans 15 residues. Per the germline V gene, CDR1 is SQVTM and CDR2 is ANQGSEA. The CDR3 nucleotides are TGCAGCGTCCAAGGGAGGGGTGAGTCCTACAATGAGCAGTTCTTC. Translated, it gives CSVQGRGESYNEQFF.

The chain combines TRBV11-3 with TRBJ1-2; 7 bases align to TRBD1. The germline V gene encodes CDR1 SGHNT and CDR2 YENEEA. J was trimmed by 4 bases and V by 0 bases; bases with no gene match: 8. The CDR3 totals 16 residues. The CDR3 DNA is TGTGCCAGCAGCTTAGACGCGGGACAGACCTCCTATGGCTACACCTTC. It codes for CASSLDAGQTSYGYTF. The full variable domain, rest sourced from reference TRBV11-3 and TRBJ1-2, is EAGVVQSPRYKIIEKKQPVAFWCNPISGHNTLYWYLQNLGQGPELLIRYENEEAVDDSQLPKDRFSAERLKGVDSTLKIQPAELGDSAVYLCASSLDAGQTSYGYTFGSGTRLTVV.

The chain has TRBV10-2 and TRBJ1-1; unclear D gene. The CDR3 loop spans 14 amino acids. With 3 bases removed from V and 5 bases from J, the gap between germline ends came to 13 bases. Per the germline V gene, CDR1 is WSHSY and CDR2 is SAAADI. DNA for the CDR3: TGCGCCAGCAGTGAAGAGCCCCCGGGGACTGAAGCTTTCTTT. Translating gives CASSEEPPGTEAFF.

The genes are TRBV19 and TRBJ2-7; no reliable D call. The CDR3 consists of 14 residues. Germline CDR1 LNHDA, CDR2 SQIVND (reference sequence). Trimming removed 3 bases at V and 2 bases at J, with 11 bases between. The CDR3 region is CASSIQDGTYEQYF. The CDR3 DNA reads TGTGCCAGTAGTATCCAGGACGGTACCTACGAGCAGTACTTC.

The genes are TRBV5-6 and TRBJ2-3; D ambiguous. The germline V gene has CDR1 SGHDT and CDR2 YYEEEE. There are 12 residues in the CDR3. V was pared by 2 bases and J by 3 bases, with 4 bases between. The CDR3 nucleotides are TGTGCCAGCAGCTTTTCAACAGATACGCAGTATTTT. Translating gives CASSFSTDTQYF. Complete variable domain (other parts from reference TRBV5-6 and TRBJ2-3): DAGVTQSPTHLIKTRGQQVTLRCSPKSGHDTVSWYQQALGQGPQFIFQYYEEEERQRGNFPDRFSGHQFPNYSSELNVNALLLGDSALYLCASSFSTDTQYFGPGTRLTVL.

This chain joins TRBV4-1 and TRBJ2-7; the match to TRBD1 covers 11 bases. This CDR3 comprises 15 residues. Germline V gives CDR1 MGHRA, CDR2 YSYEKL. V lost 2 bases to trimming and J lost 4 bases; unmatched junction nucleotides: 4. The CDR3 region has the DNA TGCGCCAGCAGCCAATGGGGACAGGGGGAGTACGAGCAGTACTTC. Translating gives CASSQWGQGEYEQYF.

The chain links TRBV2 to TRBJ2-5; unclear D gene. The V end lost 10 bases, the J end lost 3 bases, and 15 bases lay between the germline ends. This CDR3 is 13 amino acids long. The germline V gene encodes CDR1 SNHLY and CDR2 FYNNEI. The CDR3 DNA follows: TGTGCCAAGGAAGGGATCCCTAAAGAGACCCAGTACTTC. Its protein is CAKEGIPKETQYF.

Only one count was recorded for this clone. This chain uses TRBV4-3 with TRBJ2-7; possibly TRBD1 for D (6 bases). The CDR3 has 13 amino acids. In germline, CDR1 is LGHNA, CDR2 YSLEER. Trimming stripped 4 bases from V and 4 bases from J, with 11 bases between. The CDR3 bases are TGCGCCAGCAGCCCCGGGACAAAGTACGAGCAGTACTTC. It is translated as CASSPGTKYEQYF.

The chain uses TRBV9 and TRBJ2-5; a possible D gene is TRBD2 (6 bases). Trimming cost V 0 bases and J 0 bases, with 9 bases left between them. CDR3 length: 15 amino acids. Per the germline V gene, CDR1 is SGDLS and CDR2 is YYNGEE. CDR3 residues: CASSVEAGHQETQYF. CDR3 sequence (DNA): TGTGCCAGCAGCGTAGAAGCGGGCCACCAAGAGACCCAGTACTTC.

This clone was seen just once. This chain uses TRBV27 with TRBJ2-5; 8 bases match TRBD1. There are 15 residues in the CDR3. V lost 1 base to trimming and J lost 5 bases; unmatched junction nucleotides: 6. Per germline, CDR1 MNHEY and CDR2 SMNVEV (reference sequence). The CDR3 loop reads CASSLYGQGVETQYF. The DNA of the CDR3 is TGTGCCAGCAGTTTATACGGACAGGGTGTGGAGACCCAGTACTTC.

The rearrangement joins TRBV7-6 to TRBJ2-3; no firm D call. Germline V lookup: CDR1 SGHVS, CDR2 FNYEAQ. This CDR3 comprises 13 residues. V lost 4 bases, J lost 4 bases, and 9 bases lay in between. CDR3 sequence: CASSSTLSDTQYF. CDR3 DNA sequence: TGTGCCAGCAGCTCGACCCTCTCAGATACGCAGTATTTT.

The J gene is TRBJ1-5, the V gene TRBV6-1; maybe TRBD1 (5 bases). The CDR3 totals 13 residues. Germline CDR1 is MNHNS and CDR2 is SASEGT. Trimming took off 6 bases at V and 4 bases at J, with 10 bases between the two ends. As DNA, the CDR3 is TGTGCCAGCAGGCCAGGGACGAATCAGCCCCAGCATTTT. This gives the protein CASRPGTNQPQHF.

This clone occurred once. The chain joins TRBV29-1 to TRBJ2-2; D is unclear. V dropped 5 bases and J dropped 7 bases, with 17 bases sitting between them. The CDR3 covers 14 residues. The V gene's germline CDR1 is SQVTM and CDR2 ANQGSEA. The CDR3 spells CSVTTSRSSGELFF. CDR3 DNA: TGCAGCGTTACGACCTCGAGAAGCAGCGGGGAGCTGTTTTTT.

The J gene is TRBJ1-1, the V gene TRBV4-1, with D uncertain. Trimming took off 7 bases at V and 8 bases at J, with 14 bases between the two ends. This CDR3 comprises 12 residues. Germline values: CDR1 MGHRA, CDR2 YSYEKL. The CDR3 loop is CASIGPGLEAFF. The CDR3 region has the DNA TGCGCCAGCATAGGTCCGGGGTTAGAAGCTTTCTTT.

This clone was found once. This chain uses TRBV7-2 with TRBJ2-7, with TRBD2 matching 8 bases. The CDR3 consists of 13 residues. With V trimmed by 3 bases and J by 7 bases, 5 bases remained unmatched. Looked up from germline, CDR1 is SGHTA and CDR2 is FQGNSA. The CDR3 region has the DNA TGTGCCAGCAGCTTCGGGGGGGCAAGAGAGCAGTACTTC. Residues: CASSFGGAREQYF. Combining the CDR3 with reference TRBV7-2 and TRBJ2-7 gives the whole variable domain GAGVSQSPSNKVTEKGKDVELRCDPISGHTALYWYRQSLGQGLEFLIYFQGNSAPDKSGLPSDRFSAERTGGSVSTLTIQRTQQEDSAVYLCASSFGGAREQYFGPGTRLTVT.

V is TRBV7-3 and J is TRBJ2-2; TRBD2 might be the D (5 bases). The V gene lost 3 bases and the J gene lost 7 bases, with 21 bases spanning the gap. Per the germline V gene, CDR1 is SGHTA and CDR2 is FQGTGA. The CDR3 has 17 residues. DNA of the CDR3: TGTGCCAGCAGCTTCCCTCGGCGGGCCGGGGAAGTCGGGGAGCTGTTTTTT. Translating it yields CASSFPRRAGEVGELFF.

The CDR3 sequence: CASSLWGRGKDTQYF. The CDR3 DNA reads as TGTGCCAGCTCTCTTTGGGGCAGGGGAAAAGATACGCAGTATTTT. The rearrangement joins TRBV7-2 to TRBJ2-3; D may be TRBD1 (6 bases). This CDR3 is built from 15 residues. The germline V gene encodes CDR1 SGHTA and CDR2 FQGNSA. Trimming left V 8 bases short and J 5 bases short, with 20 bases between.

The V and J genes are TRBV7-6 and TRBJ2-2, with 9 nucleotides matching TRBD2. V lost 1 base to trimming and J lost 9 bases; unmatched junction nucleotides: 6. CDR3 length equals 15 residues. The V gene's germline CDR1 is SGHVS and CDR2 FNYEAQ. Here the CDR3 reads CASSLGTSVLRELFF. Written as DNA, the CDR3 is TGTGCCAGCAGCTTAGGGACTAGCGTCTTGAGGGAGCTGTTTTTT. Looking up the rest from reference TRBV7-6 and TRBJ2-2 gives the full variable domain: GAGVSQSPRYKVTKRGQDVALRCDPISGHVSLYWYRQALGQGPEFLTYFNYEAQQDKSGLPNDRFSAERPEGSISTLTIQRTEQRDSAMYRCASSLGTSVLRELFFGEGSRLTVL.

The genes are TRBV4-3 and TRBJ2-7; TRBD2 aligns across 9 bases. Per germline, CDR1 LGHNA and CDR2 YSLEER. The CDR3 extends over 16 amino acids. J lost 3 bases, V lost 0 bases, and 6 bases had no gene match. The CDR3 loop is CASSQEALAGFYEQYF. CDR3 coding DNA: TGCGCCAGCAGCCAAGAAGCCCTAGCGGGGTTCTACGAGCAGTACTTC.

The chain carries TRBV11-2 and TRBJ2-3; possible D gene TRBD1, 5 bases. The CDR3 spans 15 residues. The germline V gene encodes CDR1 SGHAT and CDR2 FQNNGV. V dropped 10 bases and J dropped 2 bases, with 19 bases sitting between them. The CDR3 region has the DNA TGTGCCACCGTGGGGCTAGAGGTCTCCACAGATACGCAGTATTTT. This gives the protein CATVGLEVSTDTQYF.

The gene calls are TRBV7-9 and TRBJ1-1, with D possibly matching TRBD1 (6 bases). This CDR3 is built from 14 residues. V was pared by 5 bases and J by 1 base, with 11 bases between. The germline V gene has CDR1 SEHNR and CDR2 FQNEAQ (reference sequence). The CDR3 DNA follows: TGTGCCAGCAGCCCCTCGGGACAGAACACTGAAGCTTTCTTT. Amino acid sequence: CASSPSGQNTEAFF.

The gene calls are TRBV5-4 and TRBJ1-2, with 8 positions matching TRBD1. Germline loops: CDR1 SGHNT, CDR2 YYREEE (reference sequence). V lost 4 bases, J lost 8 bases, and 7 bases stayed unmatched. The CDR3 loop spans 13 amino acids. The CDR3 DNA sequence: TGTGCCAGCAGCGGGAAGGACAGGGAGGGCTACACCTTC. It encodes CASSGKDREGYTF.

In its sample, this clone was seen once. The genes are TRBV14 and TRBJ2-1; a weak D match, TRBD2 (5 bases). The germline CDR1 and CDR2 sequences are SGHDN and FVKESK. This CDR3 comprises 17 residues. V was clipped by 0 bases and J by 2 bases, with 14 bases between them. Written as DNA, the CDR3 is TGTGCCAGCAGCCAAGAGACTGACTACATTCCCTACAATGAGCAGTTCTTC. It yields the protein CASSQETDYIPYNEQFF.

This rearrangement joins TRBV7-9 to TRBJ2-2, with D uncertain. The CDR3 contains 13 residues. V shed 5 bases and J shed 3 bases, with 7 bases lying between them. Per the germline V gene, CDR1 is SEHNR and CDR2 is FQNEAQ (reference sequence). CDR3 sequence reads: CASSRRDTGELFF. DNA of the CDR3: TGTGCCAGCAGCCGTCGGGACACCGGGGAGCTGTTTTTT.